The T cell receptor beta chain described here comes from a study of cytomegalovirus exposure and HLA in healthy donors. In germline, CDR1 is LNHNV, CDR2 YYDKDF (reference sequence). The J segment lost 4 bases and the V segment lost 3 bases, leaving 5 bases of the junction unmatched. This CDR3 is 15 amino acids long. Profiled with immunoSEQ multiplex PCR; TCRdb holds only in-frame clones, not every one. The sample includes fewer than 100,000 clones, nearly 95% of them seen just once. Material: PBMCs. The source is a woman aged 18-30 years in good health and CMV-seronegative. The J gene is TRBJ2-1, the V gene TRBV15; TRBD2 matches at 8 bases. This chain's CDR3 is CATSSSGRFYNEQFF. The CDR3 coding sequence is TGTGCCACCAGCAGCAGCGGGAGATTTTACAATGAGCAGTTCTTC.